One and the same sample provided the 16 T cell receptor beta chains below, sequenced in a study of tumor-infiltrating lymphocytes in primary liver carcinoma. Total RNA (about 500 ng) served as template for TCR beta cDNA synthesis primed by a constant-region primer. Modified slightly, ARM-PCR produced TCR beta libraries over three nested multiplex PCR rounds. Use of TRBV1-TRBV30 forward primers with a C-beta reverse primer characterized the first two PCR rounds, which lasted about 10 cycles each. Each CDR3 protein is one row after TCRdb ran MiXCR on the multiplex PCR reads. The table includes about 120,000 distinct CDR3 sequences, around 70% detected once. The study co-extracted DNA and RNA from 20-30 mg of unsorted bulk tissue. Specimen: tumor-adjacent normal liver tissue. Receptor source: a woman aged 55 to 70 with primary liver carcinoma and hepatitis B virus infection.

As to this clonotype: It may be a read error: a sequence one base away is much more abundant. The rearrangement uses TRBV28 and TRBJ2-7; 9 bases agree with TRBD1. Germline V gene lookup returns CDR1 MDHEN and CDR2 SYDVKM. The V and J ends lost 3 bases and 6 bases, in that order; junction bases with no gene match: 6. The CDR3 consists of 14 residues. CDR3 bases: TGTGCCAGCAGTTTTGTCGGACAGGGGTTCGAGCAGTACTTC. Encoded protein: CASSFVGQGFEQYF.

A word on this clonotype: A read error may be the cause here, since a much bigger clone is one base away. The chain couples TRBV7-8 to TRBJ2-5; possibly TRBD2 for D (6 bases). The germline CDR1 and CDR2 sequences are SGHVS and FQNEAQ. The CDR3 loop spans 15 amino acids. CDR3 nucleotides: TGTGCCAGCAGCCGGGGGACGGCCCTCCAAGAGGCCCAGTACTTC. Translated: CASSRGTALQEAQYF.

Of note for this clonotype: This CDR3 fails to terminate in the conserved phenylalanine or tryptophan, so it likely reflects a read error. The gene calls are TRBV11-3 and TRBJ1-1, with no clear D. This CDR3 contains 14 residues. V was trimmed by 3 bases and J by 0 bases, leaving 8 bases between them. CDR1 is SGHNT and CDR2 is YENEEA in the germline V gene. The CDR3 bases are TGTGCCAGCAGCTTGACCCTATTGAACACTGAAGCTTTCTTA. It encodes CASSLTLLNTEAFL.

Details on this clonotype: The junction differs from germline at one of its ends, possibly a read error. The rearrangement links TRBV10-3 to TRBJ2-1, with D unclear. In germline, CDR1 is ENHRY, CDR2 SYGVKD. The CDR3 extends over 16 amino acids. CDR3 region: CTIKKGLLRSYNEQFF. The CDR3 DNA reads TGTACCATCAAAAAAGGGCTTCTACGCTCCTACAATGAGCAGTTCTTC.

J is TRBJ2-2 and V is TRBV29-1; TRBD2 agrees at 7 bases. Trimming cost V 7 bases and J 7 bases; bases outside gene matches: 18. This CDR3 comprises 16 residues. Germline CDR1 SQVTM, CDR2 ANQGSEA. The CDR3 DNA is TGCAGCGCGAAACCGGGGCAGCCAGAGCGGGACGGGGAGCTGTTTTTT. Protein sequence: CSAKPGQPERDGELFF.

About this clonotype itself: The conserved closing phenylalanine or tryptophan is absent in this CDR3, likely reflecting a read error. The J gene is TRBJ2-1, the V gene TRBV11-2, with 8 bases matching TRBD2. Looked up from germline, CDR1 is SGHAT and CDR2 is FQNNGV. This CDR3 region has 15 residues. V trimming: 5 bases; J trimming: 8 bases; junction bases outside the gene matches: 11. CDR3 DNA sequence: TGTGCCAGCAGCCGACTAGCGTCGAGATACGATGAGCAGTTCTCC. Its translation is CASSRLASRYDEQFS.

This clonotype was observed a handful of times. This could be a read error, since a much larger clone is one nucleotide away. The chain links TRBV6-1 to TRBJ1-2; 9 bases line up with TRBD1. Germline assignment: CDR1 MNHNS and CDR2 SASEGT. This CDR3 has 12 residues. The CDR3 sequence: CVSSGQGYGYTF. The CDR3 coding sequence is TGTGTCAGCAGTGGACAGGGGTATGGCTACACCTTC.

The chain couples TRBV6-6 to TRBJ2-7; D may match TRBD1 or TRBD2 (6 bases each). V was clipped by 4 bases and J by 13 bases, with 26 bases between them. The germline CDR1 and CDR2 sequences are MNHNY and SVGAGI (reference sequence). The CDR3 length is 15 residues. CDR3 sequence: CASSSRDSISRGQYF. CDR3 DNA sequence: TGTGCCAGCAGTTCCCGGGACTCCATCTCCCGGGGGCAATACTTC.

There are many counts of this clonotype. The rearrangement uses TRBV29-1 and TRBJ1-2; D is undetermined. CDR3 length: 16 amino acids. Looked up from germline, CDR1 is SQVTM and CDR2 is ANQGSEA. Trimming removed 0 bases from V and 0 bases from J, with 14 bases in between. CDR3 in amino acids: CSVEDPLQNSNYGYTF. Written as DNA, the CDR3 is TGCAGCGTTGAAGATCCCTTACAGAACTCTAACTATGGCTACACCTTC.

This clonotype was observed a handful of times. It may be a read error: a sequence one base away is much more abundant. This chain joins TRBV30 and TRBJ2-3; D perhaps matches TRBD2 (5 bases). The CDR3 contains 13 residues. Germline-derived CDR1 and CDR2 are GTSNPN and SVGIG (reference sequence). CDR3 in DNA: TGTGTCTGGAGTGCAGCTAGCAGGGATACGCAGTATTTT. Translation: CVWSAASRDTQYF.

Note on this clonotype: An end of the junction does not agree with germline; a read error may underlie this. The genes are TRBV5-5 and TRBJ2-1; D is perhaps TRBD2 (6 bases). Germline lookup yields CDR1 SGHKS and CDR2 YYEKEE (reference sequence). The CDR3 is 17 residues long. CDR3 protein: CASSLAQSFGSKGERFF. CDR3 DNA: TGTGCCAGCAGCTTGGCCCAGTCTTTCGGGAGTAAGGGTGAGCGGTTCTTC.

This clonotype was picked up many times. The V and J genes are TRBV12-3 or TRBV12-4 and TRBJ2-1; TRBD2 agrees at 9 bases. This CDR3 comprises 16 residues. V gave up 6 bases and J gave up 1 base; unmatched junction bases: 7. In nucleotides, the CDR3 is TGTGCCAGCAGGAGTAGCGGGAGAACTTCCTACAATGAGCAGTTCTTC. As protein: CASRSSGRTSYNEQFF.

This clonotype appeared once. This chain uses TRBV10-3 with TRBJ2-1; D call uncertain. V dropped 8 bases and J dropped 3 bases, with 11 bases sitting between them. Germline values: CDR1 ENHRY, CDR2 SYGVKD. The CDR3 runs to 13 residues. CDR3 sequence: CAIGPPDYNEQFF. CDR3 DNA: TGTGCCATCGGTCCTCCAGACTACAATGAGCAGTTCTTC.

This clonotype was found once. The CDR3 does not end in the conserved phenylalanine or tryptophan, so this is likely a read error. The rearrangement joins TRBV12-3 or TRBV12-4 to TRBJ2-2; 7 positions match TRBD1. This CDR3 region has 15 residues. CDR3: CASCLGQAASGELFI. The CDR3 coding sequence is TGTGCCAGCTGTTTAGGACAGGCGGCGTCCGGGGAGCTGTTTATT.

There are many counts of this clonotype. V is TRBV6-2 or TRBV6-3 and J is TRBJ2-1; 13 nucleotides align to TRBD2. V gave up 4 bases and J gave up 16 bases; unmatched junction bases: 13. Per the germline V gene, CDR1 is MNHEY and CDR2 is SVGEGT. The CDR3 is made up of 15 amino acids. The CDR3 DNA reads TGTGCCAGCAGTTCGCCCGGGACTAGCGGGACTTCTCAATTCTTC. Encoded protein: CASSSPGTSGTSQFF.

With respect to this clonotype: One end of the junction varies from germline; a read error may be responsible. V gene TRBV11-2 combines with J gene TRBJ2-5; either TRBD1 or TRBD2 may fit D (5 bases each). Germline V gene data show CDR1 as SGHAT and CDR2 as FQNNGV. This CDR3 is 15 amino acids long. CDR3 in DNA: TGTGCCAGCAGCTGTGCGACAAGCGGACAAGAGGCCCAGTACTTC. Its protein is CASSCATSGQEAQYF.